This is a list of T cell receptor beta chains from one sample in a study of T cell changes during pregnancy in multiple sclerosis. Assay used: immunoSEQ multiplex PCR; TCRdb lists only in-frame clones, some missing. The sample contains about 75,000 clones, about 94% of which appear only once. The sample was CD4+ T cells from peripheral blood mononuclear cells, taken after pregnancy. All receptors derive from a female donor with multiple sclerosis, enrolled in a pregnancy study. The CDR3 runs from the conserved cysteine through the conserved F or W. D genes are given only for firm matches. Clone size is given for some rows only: seen once, a few or many times, or a class if the clone is expanded.

>TRBJ1-2|14|TRBD1|TRBV9|.
CASSFGQVTLGYTF
TGTGCCAGCAGCTTCGGACAGGTGACTCTTGGCTACACCTTC
>TRBJ2-3|15|TRBD2|TRBV28|.
CACPPASGLTDTQYF
TGTGCCTGTCCCCCAGCTAGCGGCCTCACAGATACGCAGTATTTT
>TRBJ2-5|16|TRBD2|TRBV9|once
CASSVGGARAVETQYF
TGTGCCAGCAGCGTCGGGGGGGCGAGAGCGGTAGAGACCCAGTACTTC
>TRBJ2-5|14|TRBD1|TRBV7-9|.
CASSRQGARETQYF
TGTGCCAGCAGCAGACAGGGGGCACGCGAGACCCAGTACTTC
>TRBJ1-3|14|TRBD1|TRBV6-6|.
CASSYGTVGYTIYF
TGTGCCAGCAGTTACGGGACAGTCGGGTACACCATATATTTT
>TRBJ2-7|14|.|TRBV28|.
CASSLWGGYYEQYF
TGTGCCAGCAGTCTTTGGGGGGGCTACTACGAGCAGTACTTC
>TRBJ2-7|15|TRBD1|TRBV6-5|.
CASRPGQGLSYEQYF
TGTGCCAGCAGACCGGGACAGGGTCTCTCCTACGAGCAGTACTTC
>TRBJ2-1|16|.|TRBV10-3|.
CAISESTKTMNNEQFF
TGTGCCATCAGTGAGTCGACCAAGACTATGAACAATGAGCAGTTCTTC
>TRBJ1-2|17|TRBD1|TRBV2|.
CASSEALRAGGIYGYTF
TGTGCCAGCAGTGAAGCCCTCCGGGCAGGGGGCATCTATGGCTACACCTTC
>TRBJ2-2|17|TRBD2|TRBV19|.
CASSTTILAGGAGELFF
TGTGCCAGTAGTACAACAATATTGGCGGGAGGAGCCGGGGAGCTGTTTTTT
>TRBJ1-6|13|.|TRBV6-1|.
CASMEAEVSPLHF
TGTGCCAGCATGGAGGCCGAGGTTTCACCCCTCCACTTT
>TRBJ2-7|14|.|TRBV7-2|.
CASSKITGLNEQYF
TGTGCCAGCAGCAAAATTACGGGTCTAAACGAGCAGTACTTC